The entry below describes one T cell receptor (beta chain). This entry is derived from a study of blood T cell repertoires in COVID-19. In the study overall: COVID-19 samples collected from the United States, Italy and Spain covered acute and convalescent phases. Sources were T cells, B-cell-depleted T cells, or PBMCs; the material itself was cDNA or gDNA.

Original methodology: Amplification from reference gene primers served as the basis for estimated nucleated cell counts. The method was immunoSEQ multiplex PCR; TCRdb's version includes in-frame clones alone and lacks a portion of them. V and J calls and clone size are given by that table; D and trimming were obtained from the DNA. The sample includes about 240,000 clones, about nine tenths of them seen just once. The CDR3 runs 16 residues. Germline V gene data show CDR1 as ENHRY and CDR2 as SYGVKD. Losses at the gene ends were 2 bases for V and 7 bases for J; bases not matched to a gene: 9. This clonotype originated in a man in his sixties who had recovered from COVID-19. Sequenced sample: peripheral blood. The J gene is TRBJ2-1, the V gene TRBV10-3; 9 positions match TRBD2. Here the CDR3 reads CAISEGRGGRKNEQFF. As DNA, the CDR3 is TGTGCCATCAGTGAGGGGCGGGGGGGACGTAAGAATGAGCAGTTCTTC.